Shown below are 10 T cell receptor beta chains from a single sample sequenced in a study of cytomegalovirus exposure and HLA in healthy donors. In the PCR, 60 Vbeta and 13 Jbeta primers were used. This table comes from immunoSEQ multiplex PCR, and its TCRdb copy is limited to in-frame clones, with some not included. Of 210,000 or so clones listed, roughly 84% were seen once; the top ten hold 1.1% to 1.5%. Sequencing was carried out using PBMCs. The receptor set was obtained from a girl aged 5-17 years in good health and CMV-seronegative.

This chain uses TRBV5-1 with TRBJ2-5; D possibly corresponds to TRBD1 (5 bases). V dropped 1 base and J dropped 3 bases, with 13 bases sitting between them. Looked up from germline, CDR1 is SGHRS and CDR2 is YFSETQ. The CDR3 sequence is 15 residues long. CDR3 bases: TGCGCCAGCAGCTTGAGGAGCGCCAGGGAAGAGACCCAGTACTTC. Encoded protein: CASSLRSAREETQYF. The entire variable domain, with the rest obtained from reference TRBV5-1 and TRBJ2-5, is as follows: KAGVTQTPRYLIKTRGQQVTLSCSPISGHRSVSWYQQTPGQGLQFLFEYFSETQRNKGNFPGRFSGRQFSNSRSEMNVSTLELGDSALYLCASSLRSAREETQYFGPGTRLLVL.

This clone was seen more than once but under ten times. The genes are TRBV6-6 and TRBJ1-1; no clear D gene. V lost 5 bases, J lost 4 bases, and 8 bases lay in between. The CDR3 runs to 12 residues. CDR1 and CDR2 (germline): MNHNY, SVGAGI (reference sequence). The CDR3 sequence is CASSRVGTEAFF. CDR3 nucleotide sequence: TGTGCCAGCAGTCGGGTCGGCACTGAAGCTTTCTTT.

This clone was picked up one time. The gene calls are TRBV10-2 and TRBJ1-3; no definite D call. Trimming pared 0 bases from V and 4 bases from J, leaving 16 bases between. Germline values: CDR1 WSHSY, CDR2 SAAADI. CDR3 size: 17 residues. CDR3 in amino acids: CASSESPSGTGGNTIYF. In nucleotides, the CDR3 is TGCGCCAGCAGTGAGTCCCCCTCAGGAACGGGAGGAAACACCATATATTTT.

The V and J genes are TRBV18 and TRBJ2-1; TRBD2 matches at 9 bases. The CDR3 is 20 residues long. The V gene end was trimmed by 6 bases and the J gene end by 3 bases; junction bases not matched to a gene: 21. Germline lookup yields CDR1 KGHSH and CDR2 LQKENI. The CDR3 DNA follows: TGTGCCAGCTCCCCAGGCACTGGGGGAATTAGCGGGAGTCTCTACAATGAGCAGTTCTTC. This encodes CASSPGTGGISGSLYNEQFF.

The chain links TRBV2 to TRBJ2-7; 8 bases match TRBD1. The germline V gene has CDR1 SNHLY and CDR2 FYNNEI. Losses at the gene ends were 8 bases for V and 2 bases for J; bases not matched to a gene: 11. This CDR3 is 15 amino acids long. In DNA, the CDR3 is TGTGCCAGCGGCCGAGGGACAGGCCGTACCTACGAGCAGTACTTC. Amino acids: CASGRGTGRTYEQYF.

The V call is TRBV6-6, the J call TRBJ2-7; a weak D match, TRBD1 (5 bases). This CDR3 has 15 amino acids. V dropped 3 bases and J dropped 5 bases, with 17 bases sitting between them. Germline CDR1 is MNHNY and CDR2 is SVGAGI (reference sequence). The CDR3 DNA reads as TGTGCCAGCAGTTATCCGCAGGGCGCCCTAAACGAGCAGTACTTC. This encodes CASSYPQGALNEQYF.

The chain carries TRBV16 and TRBJ1-2, with TRBD1 identical over 8 bases. V lost 1 base to trimming and J lost 3 bases; unmatched junction nucleotides: 7. CDR3 length: 16 amino acids. Germline V gene lookup returns CDR1 KGHSY and CDR2 FQNENV. The DNA for the CDR3 is TGTGCCAGCAGCCAATTTCCCCCGGGACAGGACTATGGCTACACCTTC. Its translation: CASSQFPPGQDYGYTF.

The chain is built from TRBV2 and TRBJ2-3, with TRBD2 matching 11 bases. Germline V gene lookup returns CDR1 SNHLY and CDR2 FYNNEI. The CDR3 length is 15 residues. V lost 7 bases and J lost 0; bases outside the gene matches: 3. CDR3 bases: TGTGCCAGCAAACTAGCGGGGGCTAGCACAGATACGCAGTATTTT. It encodes CASKLAGASTDTQYF. The full variable domain, its missing parts supplied by reference TRBV2 and TRBJ2-3, is EPEVTQTPSHQVTQMGQEVILRCVPISNHLYFYWYRQILGQKVEFLVSFYNNEISEKSEIFDDQFSVERPDGSNFTLKIRSTKLEDSAMYFCASKLAGASTDTQYFGPGTRLTVL.

The rearrangement joins TRBV11-2 to TRBJ2-7, with 12 bases aligning to TRBD2. From germline, CDR1 is SGHAT and CDR2 FQNNGV. This CDR3 has 16 amino acids. J was trimmed by 3 bases and V by 4 bases; bases with no gene match: 7. CDR3 in amino acids: CASSYTLAGGYYEQYF. Here the CDR3 DNA reads TGTGCCAGCAGCTATACCCTAGCGGGAGGGTACTACGAGCAGTACTTC. The full variable domain, its missing parts supplied by reference TRBV11-2 and TRBJ2-7, is EAGVAQSPRYKIIEKRQSVAFWCNPISGHATLYWYQQILGQGPKLLIQFQNNGVVDDSQLPKDRFSAERLKGVDSTLKIQPAKLEDSAVYLCASSYTLAGGYYEQYFGPGTRLTVT.

The V gene is TRBV18, the J gene TRBJ2-2; the match to TRBD2 covers 8 bases. With V trimmed by 0 bases and J by 0 bases, 0 bases remained unmatched. The CDR3 has 16 amino acids. The germline gives CDR1 KGHSH, CDR2 LQKENI. Written as DNA, the CDR3 is TGTGCCAGCTCACCACCGGGACTAGCGAACACCGGGGAGCTGTTTTTT. It specifies CASSPPGLANTGELFF.